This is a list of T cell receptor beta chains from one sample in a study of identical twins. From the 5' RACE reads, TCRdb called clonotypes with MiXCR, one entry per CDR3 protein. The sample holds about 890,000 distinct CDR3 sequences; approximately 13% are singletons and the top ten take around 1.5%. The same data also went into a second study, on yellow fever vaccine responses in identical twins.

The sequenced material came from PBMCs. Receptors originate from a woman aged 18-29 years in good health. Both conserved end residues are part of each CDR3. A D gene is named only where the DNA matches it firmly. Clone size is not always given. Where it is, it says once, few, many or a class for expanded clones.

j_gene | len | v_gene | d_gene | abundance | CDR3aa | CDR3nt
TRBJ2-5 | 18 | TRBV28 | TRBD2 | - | CASSLGTLAGGWQETQYF | TGTGCCAGCAGTTTAGGTACATTAGCGGGAGGTTGGCAAGAGACCCAGTACTTC
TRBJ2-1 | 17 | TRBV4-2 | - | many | CASSQVGGPSSYNEQFF | TGTGCCAGCAGCCAAGTGGGTGGACCAAGCTCCTACAATGAGCAGTTCTTC
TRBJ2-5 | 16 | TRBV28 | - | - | CASSNEEGALQETQYF | TGTGCCAGCAGTAATGAGGAGGGGGCTCTTCAAGAGACCCAGTACTTC
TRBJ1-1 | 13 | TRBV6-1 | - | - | CASSVRLNTEAFF | TGTGCCAGCAGTGTCAGGCTGAACACTGAAGCTTTCTTT
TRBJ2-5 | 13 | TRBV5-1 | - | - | CASSLERGGTQYF | TGCGCCAGCAGCTTGGAAAGGGGGGGGACCCAGTACTTC
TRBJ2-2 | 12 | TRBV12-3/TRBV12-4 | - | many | CASSWNTGELFF | TGTGCCAGCAGTTGGAACACCGGGGAGCTGTTTTTT
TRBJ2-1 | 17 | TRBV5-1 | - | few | CASKKVKGVKGGNEQFF | TGCGCCAGCAAGAAGGTCAAGGGGGTCAAGGGAGGCAATGAGCAGTTCTTC
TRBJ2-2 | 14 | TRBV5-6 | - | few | CASSVLEYTGELFF | TGTGCCAGCAGCGTGCTAGAGTACACCGGGGAGCTGTTTTTT
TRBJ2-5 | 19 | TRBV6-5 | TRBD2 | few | CASSYRASGQALPSETQYF | TGTGCCAGCAGTTACAGGGCTAGCGGGCAGGCACTACCCTCGGAGACCCAGTACTTC
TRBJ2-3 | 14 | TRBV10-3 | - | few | CAISDGTSTDTQYF | TGTGCCATCAGTGACGGAACATCTACAGATACGCAGTATTTT
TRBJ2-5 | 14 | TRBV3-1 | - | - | CASSQGASQGTQYF | TGTGCCAGCAGCCAGGGGGCCAGTCAAGGGACCCAGTACTTC
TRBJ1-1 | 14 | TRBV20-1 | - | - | CSAKGGTQNTEAFF | TGCAGTGCTAAAGGAGGCACGCAGAACACTGAAGCTTTCTTT
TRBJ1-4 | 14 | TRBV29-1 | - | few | CSVESGSPNEKLFF | TGCAGCGTTGAGTCCGGGTCGCCTAATGAAAAACTGTTTTTT
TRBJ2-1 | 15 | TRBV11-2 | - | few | CASSLWKVSYNEQFF | TGTGCCAGCAGCTTATGGAAAGTCTCCTACAATGAGCAGTTCTTC
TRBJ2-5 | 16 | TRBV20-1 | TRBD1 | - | CSARVWTGVKGETQYF | TGCAGTGCTAGAGTATGGACAGGGGTTAAAGGAGAGACCCAGTACTTC
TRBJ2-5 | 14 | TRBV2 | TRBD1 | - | CASRDRVAKETQYF | TGTGCCAGCAGGGACAGGGTGGCAAAAGAGACCCAGTACTTC
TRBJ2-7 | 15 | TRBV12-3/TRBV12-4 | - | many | CASSFTSAGSGEQYF | TGTGCCAGCAGTTTCACCTCGGCAGGGTCGGGGGAGCAGTACTTC